This T cell receptor (beta chain) was observed in a study of blood T cell repertoires in COVID-19. Germline V CDR1 and CDR2: KGHSY, FQNENV. The ends lost 1 base at V and 5 bases at J; junction bases unmatched: 7. The CDR3 has 15 amino acids. Original processing methods: Amplifying reference gene primers gave estimates of nucleated cell counts. The assay was immunoSEQ multiplex PCR, and TCRdb's table has in-frame clones only and misses some. The D gene and trimming were derived from the DNA, and the V and J assignments and clone size from that table. The table records 95,000 to 110,000 clones, about 80% of them present only once.

The sequenced sample was peripheral blood. The clonotype originates from a man aged 65 to 79 with acute or convalescent COVID-19. The J gene is TRBJ1-1, the V gene TRBV16, with TRBD1 matching over 7 bases. The CDR3 here is CASSQYRGGGTEAFF. The CDR3 nucleotides are TGTGCCAGCAGCCAATACAGGGGAGGTGGGACTGAAGCTTTCTTT.